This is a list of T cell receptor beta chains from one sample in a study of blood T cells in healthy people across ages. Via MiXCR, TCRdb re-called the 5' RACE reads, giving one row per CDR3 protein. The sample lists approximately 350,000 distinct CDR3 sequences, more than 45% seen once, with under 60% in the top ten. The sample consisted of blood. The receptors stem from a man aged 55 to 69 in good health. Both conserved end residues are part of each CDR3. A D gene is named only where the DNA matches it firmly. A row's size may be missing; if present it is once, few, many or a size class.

CDR3nt: TGTGCCAGCAGCTTAAAACCGGCGGAGACCCAGTACTTC
CDR3aa: CASSLKPAETQYF
j_gene: TRBJ2-5
abundance: few
v_gene: TRBV7-3
d_gene: -

CDR3nt: TGTGCTAGCAGCTTAAGCCAGGGAAACACAGATACGCAGTATTTT
CDR3aa: CASSLSQGNTDTQYF
j_gene: TRBJ2-3
abundance: -
v_gene: TRBV7-7
d_gene: -

CDR3nt: TGCGCCAGCAGCAGTACCATCTCCTACGAGCAGTACTTC
CDR3aa: CASSSTISYEQYF
j_gene: TRBJ2-7
abundance: -
v_gene: TRBV5-1
d_gene: -

CDR3nt: TGTGCCAGCAGCTTAGGGGGTGGGGGCCGGGACACTGAAGCTTTCTTT
CDR3aa: CASSLGGGGRDTEAFF
j_gene: TRBJ1-1
abundance: -
v_gene: TRBV7-2
d_gene: -

CDR3nt: TGTGCCAGCACCCAGCGGGAGGGTCTCCATGAGCAGTTCTTC
CDR3aa: CASTQREGLHEQFF
j_gene: TRBJ2-1
abundance: -
v_gene: TRBV5-6
d_gene: TRBD2

CDR3nt: TGTGCCAGCAGCGCCACAGGGACCTCTGGGGCCAACGTCCTGACTTTC
CDR3aa: CASSATGTSGANVLTF
j_gene: TRBJ2-6
abundance: -
v_gene: TRBV7-3
d_gene: -

CDR3nt: TGTGCCAGCAGCCTTAGCGGGAGTGCTCTGATGGCCGAGCAGTACTTC
CDR3aa: CASSLSGSALMAEQYF
j_gene: TRBJ2-7
abundance: many
v_gene: TRBV7-2
d_gene: TRBD2

CDR3nt: TGTGCCAGCATAGCGGGAGGGGGACGGGTAGAGACCCAGTACTTC
CDR3aa: CASIAGGGRVETQYF
j_gene: TRBJ2-5
abundance: -
v_gene: TRBV28
d_gene: TRBD2

CDR3nt: TGTGCCAGCAGCTTAGGGACAGAAGAGACCCAGTACTTC
CDR3aa: CASSLGTEETQYF
j_gene: TRBJ2-5
abundance: many
v_gene: TRBV7-2
d_gene: -

CDR3nt: TGTGCCAGCAGCCGGGACTTCTCCTACGAGCAGTACTTC
CDR3aa: CASSRDFSYEQYF
j_gene: TRBJ2-7
abundance: few
v_gene: TRBV28
d_gene: -

CDR3nt: TGTGCCAGCAGTTTGAATAGAGTGAGCTACGAGCAGTACTTC
CDR3aa: CASSLNRVSYEQYF
j_gene: TRBJ2-7
abundance: -
v_gene: TRBV27
d_gene: -

CDR3nt: TGCGCCAGCAGCCAAGATAGGGGACGGCCGAATTCACCCCTCCACTTT
CDR3aa: CASSQDRGRPNSPLHF
j_gene: TRBJ1-6
abundance: -
v_gene: TRBV4-3
d_gene: -

CDR3nt: TGTGCCATCGCCGCGCTGACTTCCTACGAGCAGTACTTC
CDR3aa: CAIAALTSYEQYF
j_gene: TRBJ2-7
abundance: -
v_gene: TRBV10-3
d_gene: -

CDR3nt: TGTGCCAGCACCCCGGTGACAGGGAAAAACAATGAGCAGTTCTTC
CDR3aa: CASTPVTGKNNEQFF
j_gene: TRBJ2-1
abundance: -
v_gene: TRBV12-3/TRBV12-4
d_gene: TRBD1

CDR3nt: TGTGCCAGCATCCCATCTGCCCGGACAGGGGGCGACGAGCAGTACTTC
CDR3aa: CASIPSARTGGDEQYF
j_gene: TRBJ2-7
abundance: once
v_gene: TRBV28
d_gene: TRBD1

CDR3nt: TGCGCCAGCAGCTTTTTCAGGTACAATGAGCAGTTCTTC
CDR3aa: CASSFFRYNEQFF
j_gene: TRBJ2-1
abundance: -
v_gene: TRBV5-1
d_gene: -

CDR3nt: TGTGCCAGCAGTTCTCAGGGAGTCTATTCCTACGAGCAGTACTTC
CDR3aa: CASSSQGVYSYEQYF
j_gene: TRBJ2-7
abundance: -
v_gene: TRBV28
d_gene: -

CDR3nt: TGTGCCAGCAGTGAATTAGTTCCTAGCGGATCTTACGAGCTGTACTTC
CDR3aa: CASSELVPSGSYELYF
j_gene: TRBJ2-7
abundance: -
v_gene: TRBV25-1
d_gene: TRBD2

CDR3nt: TGCAGCGTTCGACAGGGGAGAGTCAATGAGCAGTTCTTC
CDR3aa: CSVRQGRVNEQFF
j_gene: TRBJ2-1
abundance: -
v_gene: TRBV29-1
d_gene: TRBD1

CDR3nt: TGTGCCAGCAGTTCCCACTCACAAGGGGCTGGCGGCTACACCTTC
CDR3aa: CASSSHSQGAGGYTF
j_gene: TRBJ1-2
abundance: few
v_gene: TRBV25-1
d_gene: -

CDR3nt: TGCGCCAGCAGCCAGCAGGACAGGATGGGCAACGCAGCTTTCTTT
CDR3aa: CASSQQDRMGNAAFF
j_gene: TRBJ1-1
abundance: -
v_gene: TRBV4-1
d_gene: TRBD1

CDR3nt: TGCAGCGTTGCCCCGGCCAATGAGCAGTTCTTC
CDR3aa: CSVAPANEQFF
j_gene: TRBJ2-1
abundance: once
v_gene: TRBV29-1
d_gene: -

CDR3nt: TGTGCCAGCAGTTTCCTTTCCAGAAGGGGCGAGCAGTACTTC
CDR3aa: CASSFLSRRGEQYF
j_gene: TRBJ2-7
abundance: once
v_gene: TRBV27
d_gene: -

CDR3nt: TGTGCCAGCGGTTCTAAGGGCCTAGCGGGAACCAACGAGCAGTACTTC
CDR3aa: CASGSKGLAGTNEQYF
j_gene: TRBJ2-7
abundance: -
v_gene: TRBV6-1
d_gene: TRBD2

CDR3nt: TGTGCCAGCAGCCCCCCCGGCGGAAACAATGAGCAGTACTTC
CDR3aa: CASSPPGGNNEQYF
j_gene: TRBJ2-7
abundance: -
v_gene: TRBV3-1
d_gene: -

CDR3nt: TGCAGTGCTAGAGCAGGTCTAGCGGGGCCATCTTACTACGAGCAGTACTTC
CDR3aa: CSARAGLAGPSYYEQYF
j_gene: TRBJ2-7
abundance: -
v_gene: TRBV20-1
d_gene: TRBD2

CDR3nt: TGTGCCAGCAGTGAAGCGCGCAGCAGCTTTTACAATGAGCAGTTCTTC
CDR3aa: CASSEARSSFYNEQFF
j_gene: TRBJ2-1
abundance: -
v_gene: TRBV2
d_gene: -

CDR3nt: TGTGCTAGTGGTTTGACCCAGTACGAGCAGTACTTC
CDR3aa: CASGLTQYEQYF
j_gene: TRBJ2-7
abundance: -
v_gene: TRBV12-5
d_gene: -

CDR3nt: TGCAGCGTTCGTCAGCGGGAATTGCACAATGAGCAGTTCTTC
CDR3aa: CSVRQRELHNEQFF
j_gene: TRBJ2-1
abundance: -
v_gene: TRBV29-1
d_gene: TRBD2

CDR3nt: TGTGCCAGCAGCAGTGGGACAGCTAACGAGCAGTACTTC
CDR3aa: CASSSGTANEQYF
j_gene: TRBJ2-7
abundance: -
v_gene: TRBV7-8
d_gene: TRBD1

CDR3nt: TGCAGCGTTGAAGATCTAACTAGCAGAACCTACAATGAGCAGTTCTTC
CDR3aa: CSVEDLTSRTYNEQFF
j_gene: TRBJ2-1
abundance: few
v_gene: TRBV29-1
d_gene: -

CDR3nt: TGTGCCAGCAGTTTAGGGTGGGGGCCCAGCTCCTACAATGAGCAGTACTTC
CDR3aa: CASSLGWGPSSYNEQYF
j_gene: TRBJ2-7
abundance: -
v_gene: TRBV12-3/TRBV12-4
d_gene: -

CDR3nt: TGTGCCAGCAGTAACGCTAGGGATTCCCAGTACTTC
CDR3aa: CASSNARDSQYF
j_gene: TRBJ2-5
abundance: many
v_gene: TRBV6-5
d_gene: -

CDR3nt: TGCGCCAGCAGCCAAGAATCACCCTCGCCCTACGAGCAGTACTTC
CDR3aa: CASSQESPSPYEQYF
j_gene: TRBJ2-7
abundance: few
v_gene: TRBV4-3
d_gene: -

CDR3nt: TGTGCCAGCAAAACAGGGGCCCTCTACGAGCAGTACTTC
CDR3aa: CASKTGALYEQYF
j_gene: TRBJ2-7
abundance: -
v_gene: TRBV28
d_gene: TRBD1

CDR3nt: TGCGCCAGCAGCACCGGACAGGGACGAGAGACCCAGTACTTC
CDR3aa: CASSTGQGRETQYF
j_gene: TRBJ2-5
abundance: many
v_gene: TRBV5-1
d_gene: TRBD1

CDR3nt: TGTGCCAGCAGAGAGAGCGGGAGGACCTCCTACGAGCAGTACTTC
CDR3aa: CASRESGRTSYEQYF
j_gene: TRBJ2-7
abundance: -
v_gene: TRBV6-1
d_gene: TRBD2

CDR3nt: TGTGCCAGCAGCTTAGGGACTAGCGTGTCCTACGAGCAGTACTTC
CDR3aa: CASSLGTSVSYEQYF
j_gene: TRBJ2-7
abundance: few
v_gene: TRBV7-2
d_gene: TRBD2

CDR3nt: TGTGCCAGCCAGGGTTGGGACATTCAGTACTTC
CDR3aa: CASQGWDIQYF
j_gene: TRBJ2-4
abundance: -
v_gene: TRBV2
d_gene: -

CDR3nt: TGTGCCAGCACCCCTAACAGTGCTAGCACAGATACGCAGTATTTT
CDR3aa: CASTPNSASTDTQYF
j_gene: TRBJ2-3
abundance: -
v_gene: TRBV28
d_gene: -

CDR3nt: TGTGCCAGCAGTGACTCGGGGGTAAATGAGCAGTTCTTC
CDR3aa: CASSDSGVNEQFF
j_gene: TRBJ2-1
abundance: -
v_gene: TRBV6-2/TRBV6-3
d_gene: -

CDR3nt: TGTGCCTGCAGCTTGCCGGACCTCTATGGCTACACCTTC
CDR3aa: CACSLPDLYGYTF
j_gene: TRBJ1-2
abundance: -
v_gene: TRBV5-4
d_gene: -

CDR3nt: TGTGCCAGCAGTTACCCCGGGTCCCCAAATTCAGATACGCAGTATTTT
CDR3aa: CASSYPGSPNSDTQYF
j_gene: TRBJ2-3
abundance: -
v_gene: TRBV6-2/TRBV6-3
d_gene: -

CDR3nt: TGTGCCAGCTCGGCCACTCTGCTGCGGTTCTTC
CDR3aa: CASSATLLRFF
j_gene: TRBJ2-1
abundance: few
v_gene: TRBV18
d_gene: -

CDR3nt: TGCAGCGTAAGGGGGGAGACCCAGTACTTC
CDR3aa: CSVRGETQYF
j_gene: TRBJ2-5
abundance: -
v_gene: TRBV29-1
d_gene: -

CDR3nt: TGCGCCAGCAGTCCTGGCTACGGTACGCAGTATTTT
CDR3aa: CASSPGYGTQYF
j_gene: TRBJ2-3
abundance: -
v_gene: TRBV5-1
d_gene: -

CDR3nt: TGTGCCAGCAGCGACAGGGGCAGCACTGAAGCTTTCTTT
CDR3aa: CASSDRGSTEAFF
j_gene: TRBJ1-1
abundance: -
v_gene: TRBV6-6
d_gene: TRBD1

CDR3nt: TGCGCCAGCAGCTTGGTAGTACAACCCTACGAGCAGTACTTC
CDR3aa: CASSLVVQPYEQYF
j_gene: TRBJ2-7
abundance: many
v_gene: TRBV5-1
d_gene: -

CDR3nt: TGTGCCAGCAGTTTATGGACAAAGTACCAAGAGACCCAGTACTTC
CDR3aa: CASSLWTKYQETQYF
j_gene: TRBJ2-5
abundance: -
v_gene: TRBV28
d_gene: -

CDR3nt: TGTGCCATCAGTGAGAGGGGACCAGGTGAGACCCAGTACTTC
CDR3aa: CAISERGPGETQYF
j_gene: TRBJ2-5
abundance: -
v_gene: TRBV10-3
d_gene: -